The 18 T cell receptor beta chains reported below all come from one sample, sequenced in a study of shared clonotypes between healthy human individuals. Data came from immunoSEQ multiplex PCR; TCRdb stores just in-frame clones and leaves some out. The table has roughly 2.4 million clones, 90% to 97% seen once; the top ten hold 0.13%. The sample comprised naive CD4+ T cells sorted from blood. Subset indicated: CD45RA+ positively selected. The receptors derive from a man younger than 35 in good health.

Comment on this clone: The same CDR3 arises from other DNA sequences in this sample as well. In DNA, the CDR3 is TGCGCCAGCAGCCCCGGGGCTAGCTACAATGAGCAGTTCTTC. Translating it yields CASSPGASYNEQFF. The chain couples TRBV5-1 to TRBJ2-1, with D perhaps TRBD1 or TRBD2 (5 bases each). The ends were cut back, 4 bases at V and 3 bases at J, with 11 bases in the middle. The germline V gene has CDR1 SGHRS and CDR2 YFSETQ. CDR3 size: 14 residues.

This chain connects TRBV6-1 to TRBJ1-3, with no clear D. V dropped 5 bases and J dropped 4 bases, with 6 bases sitting between them. CDR3 length: 12 residues. Germline CDR1 MNHNS, CDR2 SASEGT. CDR3 coding DNA: TGTGCCAGCAGTTTACTAGGAAACACCATATATTTT. This sequence encodes CASSLLGNTIYF.

The chain employs TRBV5-1 and TRBJ2-1, with D tentatively TRBD1 (6 bases). The germline CDR1 and CDR2 sequences are SGHRS and YFSETQ. There are 15 residues in the CDR3. Trimming pared 0 bases from V and 7 bases from J, leaving 14 bases between. CDR3 DNA: TGCGCCAGCAGCTTGGGGGACACTCATGGGAATGAGCAGTTCTTC. It translates to CASSLGDTHGNEQFF.

The V gene is TRBV9, the J gene TRBJ2-2; tentative D call: TRBD2 (6 bases). This CDR3 comprises 16 residues. Germline values: CDR1 SGDLS, CDR2 YYNGEE. Trimming left V 0 bases short and J 6 bases short, with 15 bases between. CDR3 amino acids: CASSVEAGSRAGELFF. The CDR3 DNA follows: TGTGCCAGCAGCGTAGAGGCGGGATCGCGAGCCGGGGAGCTGTTTTTT.

The chain joins TRBV7-9 to TRBJ2-1, with unresolved D. The CDR3 covers 15 residues. V was shortened by 5 bases and J by 2 bases, with 13 bases between the two germline ends. The V gene's germline CDR1 is SEHNR and CDR2 FQNEAQ (reference sequence). The CDR3 DNA reads TGTGCCAGCAGCCCGAGTCCGGGTCCCTACAATGAGCAGTTCTTC. Translation gives CASSPSPGPYNEQFF.

This chain links TRBV5-1 with TRBJ2-2, with D perhaps TRBD1 (6 bases). The germline CDR1 and CDR2 sequences are SGHRS and YFSETQ. The CDR3 covers 15 residues. V lost 7 bases and J 0 bases, leaving 13 bases between the germline ends. This CDR3 is CASVARTANTGELFF. The DNA of the CDR3 is TGCGCCAGCGTGGCTAGGACAGCGAACACCGGGGAGCTGTTTTTT. Full variable domain (rest looked up from reference TRBV5-1 and TRBJ2-2): KAGVTQTPRYLIKTRGQQVTLSCSPISGHRSVSWYQQTPGQGLQFLFEYFSETQRNKGNFPGRFSGRQFSNSRSEMNVSTLELGDSALYLCASVARTANTGELFFGEGSRLTVL.

This clone has a single count. Other DNA sequences from this sample encode an identical CDR3 as well. CDR3 DNA: TGTGCCAGTAGTATAGGAAATCAGCCCCAGCATTTT. Amino acids: CASSIGNQPQHF. This chain connects TRBV19 to TRBJ1-5; D gene uncertain. The CDR3 sequence is 12 residues long. Trimming took 1 base from V and 4 from J, leaving 2 bases between them. Germline V gene data show CDR1 as LNHDA and CDR2 as SQIVND (reference sequence).

The count of this clone is one. The gene calls are TRBV5-6 and TRBJ2-1; weak D call: TRBD1 (7 bases). The CDR3 totals 15 residues. V lost 4 bases, J lost 4 bases, and 15 bases lay in between. Germline CDR1 reads SGHDT; CDR2 reads YYEEEE. Written as DNA, the CDR3 is TGTGCCAGCAGCCCCAGGGGGGTGGCATACAATGAGCAGTTCTTC. Translation: CASSPRGVAYNEQFF.

The chain recombines TRBV6-5 with TRBJ2-2; TRBD1 or TRBD2 may be the D gene (5 bases each). Germline CDR1 reads MNHEY; CDR2 reads SVGAGI. V lost 7 bases and J lost 12, with 21 bases in between. The CDR3 extends over 14 amino acids. CDR3 coding DNA: TGTGCCAGCACCCCGGGACCAAACACCAAGAAGCTGTTTTTT. Translated: CASTPGPNTKKLFF.

The gene calls are TRBV4-1 and TRBJ1-4; TRBD1 might be the D (5 bases). From germline, CDR1 is MGHRA and CDR2 YSYEKL. This CDR3 is built from 16 residues. The V end was cut by 0 bases, the J end by 8 bases, with 16 bases between. Here the CDR3 DNA reads TGCGCCAGCAGCCAAGATCCGAGCAGGGTAAAAGAAAAACTGTTTTTT. Translating it yields CASSQDPSRVKEKLFF.

This sequence joins TRBV18 and TRBJ1-1; maybe TRBD1 (5 bases). The CDR3 spans 13 residues. The germline V gene has CDR1 KGHSH and CDR2 LQKENI. V was cut by 4 bases and J by 3 bases, with 9 bases left in between. DNA for the CDR3: TGTGCCAGCTCACTGGACACATACACTGAAGCTTTCTTT. Its translation is CASSLDTYTEAFF.

Notes on this clone: Other nucleotide sequences in the sample specify the same CDR3. The rearrangement links TRBV7-2 to TRBJ2-3; D unresolved. The V gene lost 3 bases and the J gene lost 1 base, with 5 bases spanning the gap. The CDR3 loop spans 13 amino acids. Germline assignment: CDR1 SGHTA and CDR2 FQGNSA. CDR3 in DNA: TGTGCCAGCAGCTTCCCTGGCACAGATACGCAGTATTTT. Translating gives CASSFPGTDTQYF.

The V gene is TRBV6-5, the J gene TRBJ1-1, with a weak D call TRBD1 (6 bases). The germline V and J ends were trimmed by 2 bases and 7 bases, with 14 bases remaining between them. The CDR3 is made up of 14 amino acids. Germline V gives CDR1 MNHEY, CDR2 SVGAGI. The CDR3 protein is CASSYGGRAIEAFF. CDR3 bases: TGTGCCAGCAGTTACGGGGGGCGCGCGATTGAAGCTTTCTTT.

In nucleotides, the CDR3 is TGTGCCAGCAGCTTAACGTTGGGGGGTTGGGATGAGCAGTTCTTC. It yields the protein CASSLTLGGWDEQFF. V is TRBV7-2 and J is TRBJ2-1, with a weak D call TRBD2 (6 bases). The CDR3 is 15 residues long. Germline CDR1 reads SGHTA; CDR2 reads FQGNSA. Trimming shortened V by 2 bases and J by 8 bases, and 16 bases separated the two germline ends.

The chain carries TRBV6-5 and TRBJ2-5; 7 bases match TRBD2. Germline-derived CDR1 and CDR2 are MNHEY and SVGAGI. This CDR3 comprises 15 residues. J gave up 7 bases and V 6 bases, and 14 bases lay outside the gene matches. For the CDR3, the DNA is TGTGCCAGCAGGACCGGGACTAAAAAATCGGGGACCCAGTACTTC. The encoded protein is CASRTGTKKSGTQYF.

The chain has TRBV6-6 and TRBJ2-7; D unclear. Germline loops: CDR1 MNHNY, CDR2 SVGAGI (reference sequence). The V end lost 10 bases, the J end lost 2 bases, and 18 bases lay between the germline ends. The length of the CDR3 is 14 residues. In DNA, the CDR3 is TGTGCCACTGCCCCACCGGGTCCCACCTACGAGCAGTACTTC. Protein sequence: CATAPPGPTYEQYF.

V and J are TRBV7-8 and TRBJ1-1, with TRBD1 as a possible D gene (6 bases). Trimming removed 5 bases from V and 1 base from J, with 14 bases in between. CDR1 is SGHVS and CDR2 is FQNEAQ in the germline V gene. This CDR3 region has 15 residues. The CDR3 spells CASSPTGDKNTEAFF. The CDR3 DNA reads TGTGCCAGCAGCCCGACGGGGGACAAGAACACTGAAGCTTTCTTT.

This sequence joins TRBV11-2 and TRBJ1-3; D may be TRBD1 (5 bases). V was clipped by 5 bases and J by 4 bases, with 24 bases between them. CDR1 SGHAT and CDR2 FQNNGV come from the germline V gene. The CDR3 is 18 amino acids. CDR3 in amino acids: CASSKTGTGFSRGNTIYF. The CDR3 nucleotides are TGTGCCAGCAGCAAGACCGGGACGGGCTTTTCCCGCGGAAACACCATATATTTT. Together with reference TRBV11-2 and TRBJ1-3, the CDR3 gives the full variable domain: EAGVAQSPRYKIIEKRQSVAFWCNPISGHATLYWYQQILGQGPKLLIQFQNNGVVDDSQLPKDRFSAERLKGVDSTLKIQPAKLEDSAVYLCASSKTGTGFSRGNTIYFGEGSWLTVV.